The clone carrying this T cell receptor (beta chain) has only a few counts. These data belong to a study of T cell responses to AZD1222 COVID-19 vaccine. Only in-frame clones appear in the TCRdb table, and some are missing; sequencing was by immunoSEQ multiplex PCR. The data hold more than 85,000 clones, with 87% observed a single time. The CDR3 totals 13 residues. The V gene end was trimmed by 2 bases and the J gene end by 7 bases; junction bases not matched to a gene: 3. This receptor was identified in an adult in good health. The chain employs TRBV12-3 or TRBV12-4 and TRBJ1-2, with 8 bases that match TRBD1. The sample here was peripheral blood, taken on day 0 of AZD1222 vaccination. CDR3 DNA sequence: TGTGCCAGCAGTTTACCAGGGGGCTTTGGCTACACCTTC. Amino acids: CASSLPGGFGYTF.